A single sample gave rise to the 8 T cell receptor beta chains below, sequenced in a study of blood T cell repertoires in COVID-19. The repertoire was sequenced with immunoSEQ multiplex PCR; TCRdb's copy has only in-frame clones and lacks some. The sample yields 100,000 or so clones, about 90% seen once. Material: peripheral blood. These receptors were collected from a woman in her forties or fifties in a cohort sampled during active COVID-19.

This clone appeared a single time. The CDR3 DNA reads as TGTGCCAGCAGCTTGGCCGCGGGGACTAGCGGGGTCGATGAGCAGTTCTTC. It is translated as CASSLAAGTSGVDEQFF. This chain links TRBV7-9 with TRBJ2-1, with 13 bases matching TRBD2. J was trimmed by 8 bases and V by 3 bases; bases with no gene match: 10. Germline V gene sequence: CDR1 SEHNR, CDR2 FQNEAQ (reference sequence). The CDR3 runs to 17 residues.

This chain joins TRBV2 and TRBJ1-5, with a tentative D call TRBD1 (6 bases). The ends were cut back, 6 bases at V and 5 bases at J, with 14 bases in the middle. Germline V gene sequence: CDR1 SNHLY, CDR2 FYNNEI. The CDR3 loop spans 14 amino acids. The CDR3 bases are TGTGCCAGCAGCAGGGGCGTAATTGATCAGCCCCAGCATTTT. It is translated as CASSRGVIDQPQHF.

This chain uses TRBV28 with TRBJ2-1, with 8 positions matching TRBD1. The CDR3 totals 15 residues. With 7 bases clipped from V and 7 bases from J, the junction kept 12 bases outside the gene matches. Per the germline V gene, CDR1 is MDHEN and CDR2 is SYDVKM. The CDR3 spells CASNRPGTGQNEQFF. The CDR3, as DNA: TGTGCCAGCAACCGCCCCGGGACAGGACAGAATGAGCAGTTCTTC. The variable domain in full, with the rest retrieved from reference TRBV28 and TRBJ2-1, is DVKVTQSSRYLVKRTGEKVFLECVQDMDHENMFWYRQDPGLGLRLIYFSYDVKMKEKGDIPEGYSVSREKKERFSLILESASTNQTSMYLCASNRPGTGQNEQFFGPGTRLTVL.

In DNA form, the CDR3 reads TGCGCCAGCAGCTCCATCAGTACAAGCGCTGAAGCTTTCTTT. It encodes CASSSISTSAEAFF. This rearrangement joins TRBV5-1 to TRBJ1-1; D unclear. From germline, CDR1 is SGHRS and CDR2 YFSETQ. Trimming cost V 3 bases and J 6 bases, with 15 bases left between them. This CDR3 contains 14 residues.

The gene calls are TRBV5-1 and TRBJ1-1; 11 bases align to TRBD1. V lost 3 bases and J lost 4; bases outside the gene matches: 2. CDR1 and CDR2 from the germline V gene are SGHRS and YFSETQ. There are 14 residues in the CDR3. CDR3 in amino acids: CASSSGQGGTEAFF. The CDR3 bases are TGCGCCAGCAGCTCGGGACAGGGGGGCACTGAAGCTTTCTTT.

The chain's CDR3 is CASSSTSGRPYEQYF. CDR3 DNA sequence: TGTGCCAGCAGTTCTACTAGCGGGCGTCCCTACGAGCAGTACTTC. This sequence joins TRBV28 and TRBJ2-7, with 9 bases fitting TRBD2. V was clipped by 4 bases and J by 2 bases; unmatched bases: 6. The CDR3 covers 15 residues. Germline CDR1 reads MDHEN; CDR2 reads SYDVKM.

The J gene is TRBJ1-2, the V gene TRBV7-9; D is perhaps TRBD1 (6 bases). In germline, CDR1 is SEHNR, CDR2 FQNEAQ (reference sequence). Deletions cut 3 bases from V and 6 bases from J, with 11 bases between. The CDR3 consists of 13 residues. The CDR3 DNA reads as TGTGCCAGCAGCTTTAATACAGGGAATGGCTACACCTTC. The encoded protein is CASSFNTGNGYTF.

The chain employs TRBV11-3 and TRBJ1-6; D remains ambiguous. Germline V gives CDR1 SGHNT, CDR2 YENEEA. Trimming stripped 6 bases from V and 8 bases from J, with 11 bases between. This CDR3 comprises 13 residues. The CDR3 protein is CASSLVLYSPLHF. The CDR3 DNA reads as TGTGCCAGCAGTCTTGTTTTGTATTCACCCCTCCACTTT.